The rows below give T cell receptor beta chains drawn from one sample of a study of blood T cell repertoires in COVID-19. Profiled with immunoSEQ multiplex PCR; TCRdb holds only in-frame clones, not every one. The sample carries approximately 190,000 clones, 80% recorded once. The sequencing sample was made of peripheral blood. These receptors all come from a man in his 60s with acute or convalescent COVID-19. Each CDR3 is given with its conserved first and last residue. Fields, in order: CDR3 length, V gene, J gene, D gene, clone size, CDR3 protein, CDR3 DNA. The D gene is left open where the match is weak. The size field is filled for only some rows; it gives once, few, many or a size class.

14	TRBV24-1	TRBJ2-2	.	.	CATSVPGGPGELFF	TGTGCCACCAGTGTCCCAGGGGGGCCCGGGGAGCTGTTTTTT
15	TRBV4-3	TRBJ2-7	TRBD1	.	CASSQVWTGGVEQYF	TGCGCCAGCAGCCAAGTTTGGACAGGGGGAGTCGAGCAGTACTTC
15	TRBV7-2	TRBJ2-1	TRBD2	.	CASSLIAGGHNEQFF	TGTGCCAGCAGCTTAATCGCGGGGGGGCACAATGAGCAGTTCTTC
14	TRBV11-2	TRBJ2-5	.	.	CASSFIWGEETQYF	TGTGCCAGCAGCTTTATATGGGGCGAAGAGACCCAGTACTTC
13	TRBV7-8	TRBJ1-1	TRBD1	few	CASRLQGGTEAFF	TGTGCCAGCAGACTACAGGGGGGCACTGAAGCTTTCTTT
15	TRBV27	TRBJ2-7	TRBD1	.	CASSFRTGGSYEQYF	TGTGCCAGCAGTTTCCGGACAGGGGGCTCCTACGAGCAGTACTTC
13	TRBV27	TRBJ1-2	.	.	CASRRAANYGYTF	TGTGCCAGCAGGAGGGCCGCTAACTATGGCTACACCTTC
15	TRBV10-3	TRBJ1-5	.	.	CAISDPSAGNQPQHF	TGTGCCATCAGTGACCCGTCGGCAGGGAATCAGCCCCAGCATTTT
14	TRBV6-6	TRBJ2-7	TRBD1	.	CASRGTVDRDEQYF	TGTGCCAGCAGGGGAACCGTTGACAGGGACGAGCAGTACTTC
16	TRBV5-1	TRBJ1-1	.	.	CASSLAPDTLNTEAFF	TGCGCCAGCAGCTTAGCACCCGACACATTGAACACTGAAGCTTTCTTT
15	TRBV3-1/TRBV3-2	TRBJ2-5	TRBD2	.	CASSPYAGGRETQYF	TGTGCCAGCAGCCCCTACGCGGGGGGGCGGGAGACCCAGTACTTC
16	TRBV5-1	TRBJ2-1	TRBD2	.	CASSLAGSGGAREQFF	TGCGCCAGCAGCTTGGCGGGGAGCGGGGGGGCTCGAGAGCAGTTCTTC
15	TRBV19	TRBJ1-5	.	.	CASSIPGHSSQPQHF	TGTGCCAGTAGTATTCCGGGACATAGCAGCCAGCCCCAGCATTTT
13	TRBV7-2	TRBJ1-5	.	.	CASSLGLREPQHF	TGTGCCAGCAGCTTAGGTCTAAGAGAGCCCCAGCATTTT
15	TRBV9	TRBJ2-7	TRBD1	.	CASSRSQGASYEQYF	TGTGCCAGCAGCCGAAGCCAGGGGGCATCCTACGAGCAGTACTTC
16	TRBV3-1/TRBV3-2	TRBJ2-3	TRBD1	once	CASSRTGTGPADTQYF	TGTGCCAGCAGCCGAACCGGGACAGGGCCCGCAGATACGCAGTATTTT
18	TRBV19	TRBJ2-1	TRBD2	.	CASSGGLAGAGFYNEQFF	TGTGCCAGTAGTGGGGGACTAGCGGGGGCCGGATTCTACAATGAGCAGTTCTTC
14	TRBV9	TRBJ2-7	.	.	CASSVVPTGNEQYF	TGTGCCAGCAGCGTAGTCCCCACAGGGAACGAGCAGTACTTC
15	TRBV9	TRBJ2-2	TRBD1	.	CASSVQGARSEELFF	TGTGCCAGCAGCGTACAGGGGGCAAGGTCAGAGGAGCTGTTTTTT
16	TRBV2	TRBJ2-2	.	.	CASSPPGHWNTGELFF	TGTGCCAGCAGTCCCCCGGGACATTGGAACACCGGGGAGCTGTTTTTT
14	TRBV18	TRBJ1-1	TRBD1	few	CASFGGQGAIEAFF	TGTGCCAGCTTCGGTGGACAGGGGGCAATTGAAGCTTTCTTT
12	TRBV7-9	TRBJ2-7	TRBD1	.	CASSQTGYEQYF	TGTGCCAGCAGCCAGACAGGGTACGAGCAGTACTTC
13	TRBV2	TRBJ1-5	TRBD1	.	CASSPTGAQPQHF	TGTGCCAGCAGCCCCACAGGGGCGCAGCCCCAGCATTTT
14	TRBV19	TRBJ2-1	.	.	CASSIDGTWAEQFF	TGTGCCAGTAGTATAGATGGAACCTGGGCTGAGCAGTTCTTC
12	TRBV3-1/TRBV3-2	TRBJ2-4	.	.	CASSQAENIQYF	TGTGCCAGCAGCCAAGCCGAAAACATTCAGTACTTC
13	TRBV30	TRBJ2-7	.	.	CAWSRGDLYEQYF	TGTGCCTGGAGCAGGGGGGACCTCTACGAGCAGTACTTC
19	TRBV24-1	TRBJ2-2	TRBD1	.	CATSDPLTGGGLDTGELFF	TGTGCCACCAGTGATCCGCTGACAGGGGGAGGATTGGACACCGGGGAGCTGTTTTTT
12	TRBV5-6	TRBJ1-5	.	.	CASSLLTQPQHF	TGTGCCAGCAGCTTACTTACTCAGCCCCAGCATTTT
17	TRBV7-9	TRBJ1-4	TRBD1	.	CASSPWTGGLTNEKLFF	TGTGCCAGCAGCCCCTGGACAGGAGGTCTTACTAATGAAAAACTGTTTTTT
16	TRBV5-1	TRBJ2-3	TRBD2	.	CASSDGLAGVRDTQYF	TGCGCCAGCAGCGATGGACTAGCGGGGGTTAGAGATACGCAGTATTTT
11	TRBV20-1	TRBJ2-5	.	.	CSAGRVETQYF	TGCAGTGCTGGCAGGGTCGAGACCCAGTACTTC
15	TRBV11-2	TRBJ2-7	TRBD2	.	CASSLETSGRYEQYF	TGTGCCAGCAGCTTAGAGACTAGCGGGAGGTACGAGCAGTACTTC
16	TRBV7-9	TRBJ2-3	TRBD1	.	CASSPRQGRGTDTQYF	TGTGCCAGCAGCCCTAGACAGGGAAGGGGCACAGATACGCAGTATTTT
13	TRBV19	TRBJ2-7	TRBD2	once	CASSFGLADEQYF	TGTGCCAGTAGTTTCGGACTAGCGGACGAGCAGTACTTC
13	TRBV5-1	TRBJ1-2	TRBD1	.	CASSSQGLDGYTF	TGCGCCAGCAGCTCACAGGGGTTGGATGGCTACACCTTC
14	TRBV5-1	TRBJ2-7	.	.	CASSLDALSYEQYF	TGCGCCAGCAGCTTGGATGCGTTATCCTACGAGCAGTACTTC
15	TRBV19	TRBJ2-5	TRBD2	.	CASSIERGRKETQYF	TGTGCCAGTAGTATCGAGCGGGGCAGAAAAGAGACCCAGTACTTC
13	TRBV6-5	TRBJ1-5	.	.	CASSWGGRQPQHF	TGTGCCAGCAGTTGGGGGGGCAGACAGCCCCAGCATTTT
12	TRBV5-1	TRBJ1-1	.	.	CASSAGPPEAFF	TGCGCCAGCAGCGCAGGGCCCCCTGAAGCTTTCTTT
19	TRBV5-4	TRBJ2-2	TRBD2	once	CASSSGTSGIPRNTGELFF	TGTGCCAGCAGCTCCGGGACTAGCGGAATCCCGAGGAACACCGGGGAGCTGTTTTTT
15	TRBV7-3	TRBJ2-3	TRBD2	.	CASSPGLAGADTQYF	TGTGCCAGCAGCCCTGGACTAGCGGGAGCAGATACGCAGTATTTT